Described below is a single T cell receptor (beta chain) sequence and its context. The sample comes from a study of blood T cell repertoires in COVID-19. At the level of the study: Samples came from the United States, Italy and Spain, spanning acute and convalescent COVID-19.

The participants were between about 18 and 90 years old and came from roughly 24 US areas. Original handling: Quantification of nucleated cells was approximated via reference gene primer amplification. Sequenced by immunoSEQ multiplex PCR; TCRdb stores in-frame clones only, minus some. Clone size and V and J calls were adopted from that table, with D and trimming inferred from the DNA. The profile shows some 250,000 clones, about 90% of them singletons. CDR3 length equals 15 residues. Germline loops: CDR1 ENHRY, CDR2 SYGVKD. The V segment lost 0 bases and the J segment 5 bases; nucleotides outside the gene matches: 5.

The chain recombines TRBV10-3 with TRBJ1-1; 8 bases line up with TRBD1. This TCR was recovered from a human donor in a cohort exposed to, infected with or recovered from COVID-19 (not recorded which). The donor label of this sample is uncertain. Sequencing was carried out using PBMCs or T cells enriched from blood (not recorded which). CDR3 region: CAISESTGGRTEAFF. CDR3 bases: TGTGCCATCAGTGAGTCCACAGGGGGAAGGACTGAAGCTTTCTTT.